What follows are 10 T cell receptor beta chains derived from one specimen sequenced in a study of blood T cell repertoires in COVID-19. Assay: immunoSEQ multiplex PCR; the TCRdb copy retains only in-frame clones and omits some. The sample lists around 400,000 clones; around 87% were seen once. Sequenced input: peripheral blood. The receptors derive from a woman in her sixties or seventies with COVID-19, enrolled during active disease.

The chain links TRBV19 to TRBJ1-5; D not certain. Trimming cost V 2 bases and J 11 bases, with 13 bases left between them. The germline CDR1 and CDR2 sequences are LNHDA and SQIVND (reference sequence). The CDR3 length is 13 residues. The CDR3, as DNA: TGTGCCAGTAGTATACTCTTTGGCCCAGCCCAGCATTTT. This sequence encodes CASSILFGPAQHF.

The chain is built from TRBV5-8 and TRBJ2-3; possibly TRBD2 for D (7 bases). The germline V and J ends were trimmed by 0 bases and 5 bases, with 25 bases remaining between them. Germline CDR1 SGHTS, CDR2 YDEGEE. The CDR3 runs to 19 residues. CDR3 in DNA: TGTGCCAGCAGCTTGGCCTTTGGCGGGGGCTGGGGAAGAGAAGATACGCAGTATTTT. This translates into CASSLAFGGGWGREDTQYF.

Worth noting for this clone: One end of the junction does not line up with germline, which may come from a read error. This chain connects TRBV19 to TRBJ1-3; D unclear. This CDR3 is 13 amino acids long. In germline, CDR1 is LNHDA, CDR2 SQIVND (reference sequence). CDR3 loop: CASSIVTAADRHF. CDR3 in DNA: TGTGCCAGTAGTATAGTTACAGCCGCCGACCGACATTTT.

V usage is TRBV18 and J usage is TRBJ1-5, with TRBD1 identical over 9 bases. V shed 6 bases, J shed 4 bases, and the junction held 10 bases outside the gene matches. This CDR3 has 16 residues. From germline, CDR1 is KGHSH and CDR2 LQKENI. CDR3 nucleotide sequence: TGTGCCAGCTCGTCTCCTCCGGGACAGGGAAATCAGCCCCAGCATTTT. Encoded protein: CASSSPPGQGNQPQHF.

The chain uses TRBV30 and TRBJ1-3, with D unresolved. V was trimmed by 7 bases and J by 0 bases, leaving 7 bases between them. The CDR3 totals 12 residues. Germline values: CDR1 GTSNPN, CDR2 SVGIG (reference sequence). This CDR3 is CASGLSGNTIYF. CDR3 bases: TGTGCCTCTGGCCTCTCTGGAAACACCATATATTTT.

The V call is TRBV2, the J call TRBJ2-2; the D is unclear. V was trimmed by 4 bases and J by 7 bases, leaving 13 bases between them. This CDR3 spans 14 amino acids. The germline V gene encodes CDR1 SNHLY and CDR2 FYNNEI. This CDR3 is CASSAQANIGELFF. The CDR3 DNA reads TGTGCCAGCAGTGCTCAGGCCAATATCGGGGAGCTGTTTTTT.

The chain carries TRBV20-1 and TRBJ1-1; D is unclear. V was shortened by 6 bases and J by 5 bases, with 10 bases between the two germline ends. Looked up from germline, CDR1 is DFQATT and CDR2 is SNEGSKA (reference sequence). The CDR3 spans 11 residues. The chain's CDR3 is CSAHRGTEAFF. The CDR3 coding sequence is TGCAGTGCCCACCGAGGGACTGAAGCTTTCTTT.

This chain connects TRBV20-1 to TRBJ2-2; 11 bases are a match to TRBD2. CDR1 is DFQATT and CDR2 is SNEGSKA in the germline V gene (reference sequence). J gave up 2 bases and V 3 bases, and 2 bases lay outside the gene matches. CDR3 length equals 15 residues. The CDR3 protein is CSASSGGVNTGELFF. For the CDR3, the DNA is TGCAGTGCTAGTAGCGGGGGGGTTAACACCGGGGAGCTGTTTTTT.

The V gene is TRBV7-3, the J gene TRBJ2-1; D unresolved. Between the trimmed V and J ends, which lost 2 bases and 5 bases, there was a span of 10 bases. The CDR3 contains 14 residues. Germline CDR1 and CDR2: SGHTA and FQGTGA. CDR3 DNA sequence: TGTGCCAGCAGCTTAGGGCCGACGAACAATGAGCAGTTCTTC. It is translated as CASSLGPTNNEQFF.

Comments on this clone: This CDR3 is also generated by other DNA sequences in the sample. The chain has TRBV18 and TRBJ1-2; 7 nucleotides match TRBD1. Looked up from germline, CDR1 is KGHSH and CDR2 is LQKENI. The CDR3 runs to 12 residues. V was pared by 3 bases and J by 6 bases, with 1 base of the junction left unmatched. In nucleotides, the CDR3 is TGTGCCAGCTCACCCGACAGGGATGGCTACACCTTC. Its translation: CASSPDRDGYTF.